One TCR beta chain is described in this entry. This CDR3 is built from 14 residues. The ends were cut back, 9 bases at V and 6 bases at J, with 20 bases in the middle. Germline assignment: CDR1 MNHNY and CDR2 SVGAGI (reference sequence). The entry originates in a study of cytomegalovirus exposure and HLA in healthy donors. The primer mix had 60 Vbeta and 13 Jbeta primers. Data came from immunoSEQ multiplex PCR; TCRdb stores just in-frame clones and leaves some out. The sample lists about 120,000 clones; 60% to 80% were seen once. The sample consisted of PBMCs. The receptor was isolated from a man younger than 45 in good health and CMV-seronegative. The J gene is TRBJ1-2, the V gene TRBV6-6; D possibly corresponds to TRBD1 (6 bases). This CDR3 is CASVDKQGRNGYTF. As DNA, the CDR3 is TGTGCCAGTGTAGACAAACAGGGTAGAAATGGCTACACCTTC.